The rows below give T cell receptor beta chains drawn from one sample of a study of cytomegalovirus exposure and HLA in healthy donors. TCRdb keeps only in-frame clones here, not all; method: immunoSEQ multiplex PCR. This table has some 180,000 clones, 76% appearing once. Material for sequencing was PBMCs. These receptors were collected from a woman in her twenties or thirties in good health and CMV-seropositive. Each CDR3 is given with its conserved first and last residue. Each record gives: D gene, J gene, V gene, clone size, CDR3 DNA, CDR3 protein. The D gene is left open where the match is weak. Some rows have no size entry. The others give once, few or many, or a class for an expanded clone.

d_call: NA; j_call: TRBJ2-7; v_call: TRBV14; clone_size: NA; cdr3_nt: TGTGCCAGCAGCCAAGTCCCCTTTAGGGGGGGGGCCGGAGAGCAGTACTTC; cdr3_aa: CASSQVPFRGGAGEQYF
d_call: TRBD1; j_call: TRBJ1-2; v_call: TRBV4-1; clone_size: NA; cdr3_nt: TGCGCCAGCAGCCAAGATCGGGCCAGGGGGCGGCTTAACTATGGCTACACCTTC; cdr3_aa: CASSQDRARGRLNYGYTF
d_call: TRBD2; j_call: TRBJ2-7; v_call: TRBV23-1; clone_size: NA; cdr3_nt: TGCACCAGCGGGGCCGCGGACGAGCAGTACTTC; cdr3_aa: CTSGAADEQYF
d_call: TRBD1; j_call: TRBJ1-1; v_call: TRBV11-3; clone_size: NA; cdr3_nt: TGTGCCAGCAGCCCATCGACAGGGCGAATGAACACTGAAGCTTTCTTT; cdr3_aa: CASSPSTGRMNTEAFF
d_call: TRBD1; j_call: TRBJ1-2; v_call: TRBV2; clone_size: NA; cdr3_nt: TGTGCCAGCAGTGAGGGACAGGGGGCGGATGGCTACACCTTC; cdr3_aa: CASSEGQGADGYTF
d_call: TRBD1; j_call: TRBJ1-1; v_call: TRBV2; clone_size: NA; cdr3_nt: TGTGCCAGCAGTGGACAGGGGTTCACTGAAGCTTTCTTT; cdr3_aa: CASSGQGFTEAFF
d_call: TRBD1; j_call: TRBJ2-7; v_call: TRBV6-1; clone_size: NA; cdr3_nt: TGTGCCAGCAGTGAGAGGGACAGGGTAGCCTACGAGCAGTACTTC; cdr3_aa: CASSERDRVAYEQYF
d_call: NA; j_call: TRBJ1-2; v_call: TRBV27; clone_size: once; cdr3_nt: TGTGCCAGCAGTTCGTCGCCCCAGGCAAGTAACTATGGCTACACCTTC; cdr3_aa: CASSSSPQASNYGYTF
d_call: TRBD1; j_call: TRBJ2-5; v_call: TRBV11-2; clone_size: NA; cdr3_nt: TGTGCCAGCAGCTTTCTGACAGGGGGGGAGACCCAGTACTTC; cdr3_aa: CASSFLTGGETQYF
d_call: NA; j_call: TRBJ1-5; v_call: TRBV19; clone_size: NA; cdr3_nt: TGTGCCAGTAGTTCCCCCGAGACCTCAGGCCAGCCCCAGCATTTT; cdr3_aa: CASSSPETSGQPQHF
d_call: NA; j_call: TRBJ1-5; v_call: TRBV9; clone_size: NA; cdr3_nt: TGTGCCAGCAGCGTAGGTACAAATCAGCCCCAGCATTTT; cdr3_aa: CASSVGTNQPQHF
d_call: NA; j_call: TRBJ2-7; v_call: TRBV4-2; clone_size: few; cdr3_nt: TGTGCCAGCAGCGAGAGACAGGACTCTTCCTACGAGCAGTACTTC; cdr3_aa: CASSERQDSSYEQYF
d_call: NA; j_call: TRBJ1-2; v_call: TRBV28; clone_size: NA; cdr3_nt: TGTGCCAGCAGTTTATCCCTAGCAGGCCTCTATGGCTACACCTTC; cdr3_aa: CASSLSLAGLYGYTF
d_call: TRBD1; j_call: TRBJ1-5; v_call: TRBV6-1; clone_size: NA; cdr3_nt: TGTGCCAGCAGCACCGGGACAGGGGTCGGGCAGCCCCAGCATTTT; cdr3_aa: CASSTGTGVGQPQHF
d_call: NA; j_call: TRBJ2-2; v_call: TRBV27; clone_size: NA; cdr3_nt: TGTGCCAGCAGTTCCTCCGGGACAACCACCGGGGAGCTGTTTTTT; cdr3_aa: CASSSSGTTTGELFF